This T cell receptor (beta chain) was retrieved from a study of control samples from healthy donors and cancer patients (dated by TCRdb to the early 2020s). Remarks on this clone: No cognate antigen has been identified for it. Base qualities are not recorded, but no much larger clone differs from it by a single base.

The library relied on the immunoSEQ multiplex PCR assay. TCRdb took this table from immuneACCESS and kept in-frame rearrangements with V and J called. Such tables lack part of the clones; where checked against another copy, unresolved V genes explain under half of the gap, and the rest is unexplained. Recorded for this sample are about 150,000 clones; about 93% of them occurred a single time. The ten largest clones take up about 2.4% of the sample. Measured from the cysteine to the phenylalanine, the CDR3 is 15 residues long. The read is trimmed to its CDR3 DNA, 45 bases read in frame from base 1. The germline V end is reduced by 6 bases and the J end by 7 bases; junction bases left unmatched: 9. CDR1 SGHVS and CDR2 FQNEAQ are derived from the germline V gene.

The chain is made from TRBV7-8 and TRBJ1-4, and TRBD1 matches 9 of the central bases. This clonotype was sampled from a man in his fifties or sixties in good health. The sequenced material came from blood. The nucleotides read TGTGCCAGCAGTCAACAGGGGGCGGTCAGTGAAAAACTGTTTTTT. Its translation reads: CASSQQGAVSEKLFF.